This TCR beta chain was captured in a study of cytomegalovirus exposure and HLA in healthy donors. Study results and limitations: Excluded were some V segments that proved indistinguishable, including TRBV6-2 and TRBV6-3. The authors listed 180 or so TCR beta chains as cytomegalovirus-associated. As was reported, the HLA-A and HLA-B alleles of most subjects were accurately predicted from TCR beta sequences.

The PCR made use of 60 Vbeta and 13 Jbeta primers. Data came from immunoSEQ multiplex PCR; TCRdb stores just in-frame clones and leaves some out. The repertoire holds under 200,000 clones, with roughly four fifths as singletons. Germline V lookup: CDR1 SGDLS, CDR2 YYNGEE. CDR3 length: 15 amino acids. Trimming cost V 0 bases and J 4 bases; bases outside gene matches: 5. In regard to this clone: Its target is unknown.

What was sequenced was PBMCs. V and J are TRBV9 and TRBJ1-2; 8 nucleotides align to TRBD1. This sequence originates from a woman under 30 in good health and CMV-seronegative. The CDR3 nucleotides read TGTGCCAGCAGCGTAGGCTTCGACAGGGGCTATGGCTACACCTTC. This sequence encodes CASSVGFDRGYGYTF.